Presented here are 29 T cell receptor beta chains from one specimen sequenced in a study of response to subunit inactivated influenza vaccine. From the RT-PCR reads, TCRdb called clonotypes with MiXCR, one entry per CDR3 protein. Of 200,000 to 300,000 distinct CDR3 sequences listed, 9% to 15% are singletons. Sequences were derived from non-naive T cells sorted from PBMCs, sampled 14 days before vaccination. These receptors were collected from a man aged 50 to 60 who received an inactivated influenza vaccine.

The CDR3 region is CASSENKLRGRTEAFF. CDR3 nucleotides: TGTGCCAGCAGTGAAAACAAATTGAGGGGAAGGACTGAAGCTTTCTTT. The chain links TRBV2 to TRBJ1-1; TRBD1 is a possible D gene (5 bases). There are 16 residues in the CDR3. The V gene's germline CDR1 is SNHLY and CDR2 FYNNEI. The V and J ends lost 2 bases and 5 bases respectively, with 18 bases between them. Based on the CDR3 plus reference TRBV2 and TRBJ1-1, the full variable domain is EPEVTQTPSHQVTQMGQEVILRCVPISNHLYFYWYRQILGQKVEFLVSFYNNEISEKSEIFDDQFSVERPDGSNFTLKIRSTKLEDSAMYFCASSENKLRGRTEAFFGQGTRLTVV.

Ten or more counts support this clonotype. The chain employs TRBV4-2 and TRBJ2-4; possible D gene TRBD2, 5 bases. Germline values: CDR1 LGHNA, CDR2 YNFKEQ. V was pared by 2 bases and J by 7 bases, with 15 bases between. The CDR3 runs 15 residues. Written as DNA, the CDR3 is TGTGCCAGCAGCCAATCCCGGGGTGTTCTCAACATTCAGTACTTC. Amino acids: CASSQSRGVLNIQYF.

This clonotype was counted a few times. The J gene is TRBJ2-3, the V gene TRBV7-8; D remains ambiguous. Per the germline V gene, CDR1 is SGHVS and CDR2 is FQNEAQ. Trimming pared 2 bases from V and 3 bases from J, leaving 12 bases between. CDR3 length: 15 residues. CDR3 coding DNA: TGTGCCAGCAGCTTAACGTGGAGCCAAACAGATACGCAGTATTTT. Protein product: CASSLTWSQTDTQYF.

This clonotype has more than one count but fewer than ten. The chain joins TRBV6-1 to TRBJ2-4; D possibly corresponds to TRBD1 (6 bases). V lost 1 base to trimming and J lost 6 bases, with 16 bases between them. The CDR3 sequence is 16 residues long. Looked up from germline, CDR1 is MNHNS and CDR2 is SASEGT. The CDR3 reads CASSEGTYRESNIQYF. For the CDR3, the DNA is TGTGCCAGCAGTGAAGGGACCTACAGGGAGTCAAACATTCAGTACTTC.

The J gene is TRBJ2-1, the V gene TRBV6-2 or TRBV6-3; 8 bases are a match to TRBD2. CDR1 and CDR2 (germline): MNHEY, SVGEGT. V lost 0 bases to trimming and J lost 15 bases; unmatched junction nucleotides: 19. The CDR3 is made up of 17 amino acids. CDR3 sequence: CASSYSIREGRGGPRFF. The CDR3 DNA follows: TGTGCCAGCAGTTACTCGATACGGGAGGGCCGGGGGGGCCCCCGGTTCTTC.

A single count supports this clonotype. The rearrangement uses TRBV12-5 and TRBJ2-1; 11 bases match TRBD1. CDR1 is LGHNT and CDR2 is FRNRAP in the germline V gene. CDR3 length: 18 residues. Here the CDR3 DNA reads TGTGCCTGCTGCAAAGATGTCCCTGGACAGGGGGCGTGGGATGAGCAGTTCTTC. Its protein is CACCKDVPGQGAWDEQFF. Together with reference TRBV12-5 and TRBJ2-1, the CDR3 gives the full variable domain: DARVTQTPRHKVTEMGQEVTMRCQPILGHNTVFWYRQTMMQGLELLAYFRNRAPLDDSGMPKDRFSAEMPDATLATLKIQPSEPRDSAVYFCACCKDVPGQGAWDEQFFGPGTRLTVL.

The rearrangement joins TRBV7-9 to TRBJ2-7, with 9 positions matching TRBD2. The CDR3 covers 16 residues. With V trimmed by 5 bases and J by 1 base, 9 bases remained unmatched. CDR1 SEHNR and CDR2 FQNEAQ come from the germline V gene (reference sequence). CDR3 protein: CASSGHSGSGSYEQYF. Here the CDR3 DNA reads TGTGCCAGCAGCGGACATAGCGGGAGTGGATCCTACGAGCAGTACTTC.

This clonotype turned up a few times. V usage is TRBV28 and J usage is TRBJ1-2; D ambiguous. The CDR3 runs to 14 residues. The V gene lost 3 bases and the J gene lost 3 bases, with 11 bases spanning the gap. Germline V gene data show CDR1 as MDHEN and CDR2 as SYDVKM. The CDR3 DNA is TGTGCCAGCAGTTTCCGGTACAATGACTATGGCTACACCTTC. It encodes CASSFRYNDYGYTF.

This clonotype was counted a few times. The V call is TRBV5-1, the J call TRBJ1-4; no reliable D call. Deletions cut 1 base from V and 8 bases from J, with 18 bases between. The CDR3 contains 16 residues. Germline V gene lookup returns CDR1 SGHRS and CDR2 YFSETQ. The CDR3 loop is CASSLWPGASEEKLFF. The DNA for the CDR3 is TGCGCCAGCAGCTTGTGGCCGGGAGCCTCGGAGGAAAAACTGTTTTTT.

In its sample, this clonotype was seen once. The rearrangement joins TRBV20-1 to TRBJ2-1; a weak D match, TRBD1 (6 bases). Trimming left V 3 bases short and J 4 bases short, with 10 bases between. Germline CDR1 DFQATT, CDR2 SNEGSKA (reference sequence). This CDR3 contains 13 residues. CDR3 coding DNA: TGCAGTGCTAGCGCGACAGGTTACAATGAGCAGTTCTTC. Its translation: CSASATGYNEQFF.

The gene calls are TRBV9 and TRBJ1-4; D not certain. Looked up from germline, CDR1 is SGDLS and CDR2 is YYNGEE. CDR3 length: 13 residues. Trimming took off 0 bases at V and 8 bases at J, with 8 bases between the two ends. This CDR3 reads CASSVGGPEKLFF. The CDR3 bases are TGTGCCAGCAGCGTAGGGGGTCCAGAAAAACTGTTTTTT.

The sample holds many counts of this clonotype. This chain uses TRBV5-5 with TRBJ2-5; 7 nucleotides match TRBD1. The CDR3 is made up of 14 amino acids. V gave up 3 bases and J gave up 5 bases; unmatched junction bases: 7. Per the germline V gene, CDR1 is SGHKS and CDR2 is YYEKEE (reference sequence). CDR3 in amino acids: CASSYRGQIETQYF. The CDR3 DNA sequence: TGTGCCAGCAGCTACCGGGGACAGATCGAGACCCAGTACTTC.

This clonotype was seen a handful of times. This rearrangement joins TRBV20-1 to TRBJ1-1; tentatively, D is TRBD1 (6 bases). In germline, CDR1 is DFQATT, CDR2 SNEGSKA (reference sequence). V dropped 2 bases and J dropped 3 bases, with 13 bases sitting between them. The CDR3 covers 14 residues. CDR3 residues: CSARPHSGDTEAFF. The CDR3 bases are TGCAGTGCTAGACCTCATTCAGGGGACACTGAAGCTTTCTTT.

The sample holds many counts of this clonotype. The chain recombines TRBV12-3 or TRBV12-4 with TRBJ2-3, with 8 nucleotides matching TRBD2. The length of the CDR3 is 17 residues. Losses at the gene ends were 2 bases for V and 5 bases for J; bases not matched to a gene: 12. The CDR3 sequence: CASSLWPRGGIVDTQYF. CDR3 DNA: TGTGCCAGCAGTTTATGGCCTCGCGGGGGGATAGTAGATACGCAGTATTTT.

The table lists this clonotype with many counts. The J gene is TRBJ2-1, the V gene TRBV10-3, with 10 bases that match TRBD2. Trimming took 2 bases from V and 9 from J; bases not matched to a gene: 10. The CDR3 is made up of 16 amino acids. Germline V gene sequence: CDR1 ENHRY, CDR2 SYGVKD. The CDR3 protein is CAISEELAGNRVEQFF. CDR3 in DNA: TGTGCCATCAGTGAGGAACTAGCGGGAAATAGAGTTGAGCAGTTCTTC.

The chain employs TRBV15 and TRBJ1-2; TRBD1 is a possible D gene (6 bases). Trimming took 5 bases from V and 0 from J, leaving 10 bases between them. Germline CDR1 is LNHNV and CDR2 is YYDKDF (reference sequence). CDR3 length: 14 residues. The CDR3, as DNA: TGTGCCACCAGCGGTCAGGGGTCTAACTATGGCTACACCTTC. Its translation: CATSGQGSNYGYTF.

The chain is built from TRBV7-6 and TRBJ2-2; D is unclear. The germline CDR1 and CDR2 sequences are SGHVS and FNYEAQ. Trimming removed 5 bases at V and 6 bases at J, with 7 bases between. This CDR3 has 12 residues. The CDR3 region has the DNA TGTGCCAGCAGCACCGTACCCGGGGAGCTGTTTTTT. The encoded protein is CASSTVPGELFF.

There are a few counts of this clonotype. As DNA, the CDR3 is TGTGCCTGGAGTGTAAACCCCCCGCGGGGGGGCCAGTACTTC. Translation: CAWSVNPPRGGQYF. This chain joins TRBV30 and TRBJ2-5; 9 nucleotides line up with TRBD2. Trimming cost V 0 bases and J 10 bases; bases outside gene matches: 9. CDR3 length: 14 residues. Germline CDR1 reads GTSNPN; CDR2 reads SVGIG (reference sequence).

This chain joins TRBV7-2 and TRBJ2-5; 7 bases match TRBD1. The junction had 5 bases not matched to a gene; V was cut back by 6 bases and J by 1 base. CDR3 size: 14 residues. Per the germline V gene, CDR1 is SGHTA and CDR2 is FQGNSA. The CDR3 DNA sequence: TGTGCCAGCAGTCGTGACAGGGTCCAAGAGACCCAGTACTTC. This translates into CASSRDRVQETQYF.

This chain joins TRBV18 and TRBJ2-7, with a weak D call TRBD1 (5 bases). The V gene lost 5 bases and the J gene lost 2 bases, with 10 bases spanning the gap. This CDR3 has 13 residues. Germline V gene sequence: CDR1 KGHSH, CDR2 LQKENI. The DNA of the CDR3 is TGTGCCAGCTCATTTAGGGGCCCCTACGAGCAGTACTTC. Translation gives CASSFRGPYEQYF.

This clonotype has ten or more counts. The V call is TRBV4-3, the J call TRBJ1-2; D gene unclear. The V gene's germline CDR1 is LGHNA and CDR2 YSLEER. V was cut by 0 bases and J by 6 bases, with 20 bases left in between. CDR3 length: 17 residues. DNA for the CDR3: TGCGCCAGCAGCCAAGACCACGGAGGTCGAAGGTTCAATGGCTACACCTTC. The encoded protein is CASSQDHGGRRFNGYTF.

This clonotype was found many times. The chain uses TRBV5-1 and TRBJ1-5; D is ambiguous. The ends were cut back, 0 bases at V and 4 bases at J, with 11 bases in the middle. The CDR3 runs 15 residues. Germline V lookup: CDR1 SGHRS, CDR2 YFSETQ. The CDR3 is CASSLAGLRNQPQHF. CDR3 DNA sequence: TGCGCCAGCAGCTTGGCGGGGTTAAGGAATCAGCCCCAGCATTTT.

Only a few counts were recorded for this clonotype. The DNA of the CDR3 is TGTGCCAGCAGCTGGGGGAGGGCTTCAGAGACCCAGTACTTC. Protein sequence: CASSWGRASETQYF. V usage is TRBV7-8 and J usage is TRBJ2-5; TRBD2 agrees at 7 bases. The V segment lost 4 bases and the J segment 4 bases; nucleotides outside the gene matches: 6. The CDR3 is made up of 14 amino acids. Germline V gene sequence: CDR1 SGHVS, CDR2 FQNEAQ.

Many counts were recorded for this clonotype. The chain uses TRBV12-3 or TRBV12-4 and TRBJ2-7, with TRBD1 matching 10 bases. V dropped 2 bases and J dropped 3; count of bases not matched to a gene: 4. This CDR3 has 15 residues. CDR3 bases: TGTGCCAGCAGTTTACGGACAGGGGGAGGCTACGAGCAGTACTTC. Protein sequence: CASSLRTGGGYEQYF.

V and J are TRBV27 and TRBJ2-3, with TRBD2 identical over 13 bases. The CDR3 is 16 residues long. Trimming took 5 bases from V and 6 from J; bases not matched to a gene: 8. Per the germline V gene, CDR1 is MNHEY and CDR2 is SMNVEV (reference sequence). DNA of the CDR3: TGTGCCAGCAGTACATTACTAGCGGGGGGGCCTGATACGCAGTATTTT. It is translated as CASSTLLAGGPDTQYF.

The V call is TRBV6-6, the J call TRBJ2-2; D might be TRBD1 or TRBD2, each matching 5 bases. The germline V and J ends were trimmed by 10 bases and 4 bases, with 10 bases remaining between them. Germline CDR1 is MNHNY and CDR2 is SVGAGI (reference sequence). The CDR3 is made up of 12 amino acids. DNA for the CDR3: TGTGCCATCGGGACCCGCACCGGGGAGCTGTTTTTT. Its protein is CAIGTRTGELFF.

This sequence joins TRBV4-1 and TRBJ2-4; 12 nucleotides line up with TRBD2. J lost 0 bases, V lost 3 bases, and 6 bases had no gene match. The CDR3 extends over 18 amino acids. From germline, CDR1 is MGHRA and CDR2 YSYEKL. The CDR3 bases are TGCGCCAGCAGCCAGGGAAGACTAGCGGGGGTAGCCAAAAACATTCAGTACTTC. Translation: CASSQGRLAGVAKNIQYF.

The chain combines TRBV12-3 or TRBV12-4 with TRBJ2-1; 11 nucleotides match TRBD2. This CDR3 has 16 amino acids. V lost 5 bases and J lost 7; bases outside the gene matches: 10. Here the CDR3 DNA reads TGTGCCAGCAGTCCGTTACTAGCGGGAGCGGGGAATGAGCAGTTCTTC. It is translated as CASSPLLAGAGNEQFF.

This clonotype was seen more than once but under ten times. The chain couples TRBV5-4 to TRBJ2-3, with TRBD1 as a possible D gene (6 bases). V lost 2 bases and J lost 2, with 9 bases in between. This CDR3 has 14 amino acids. CDR1 and CDR2 from the germline V gene are SGHNT and YYREEE (reference sequence). CDR3 in DNA: TGTGCCAGCAGCTTCAGGGGCGCCACAGATACGCAGTATTTT. Translated, it gives CASSFRGATDTQYF.